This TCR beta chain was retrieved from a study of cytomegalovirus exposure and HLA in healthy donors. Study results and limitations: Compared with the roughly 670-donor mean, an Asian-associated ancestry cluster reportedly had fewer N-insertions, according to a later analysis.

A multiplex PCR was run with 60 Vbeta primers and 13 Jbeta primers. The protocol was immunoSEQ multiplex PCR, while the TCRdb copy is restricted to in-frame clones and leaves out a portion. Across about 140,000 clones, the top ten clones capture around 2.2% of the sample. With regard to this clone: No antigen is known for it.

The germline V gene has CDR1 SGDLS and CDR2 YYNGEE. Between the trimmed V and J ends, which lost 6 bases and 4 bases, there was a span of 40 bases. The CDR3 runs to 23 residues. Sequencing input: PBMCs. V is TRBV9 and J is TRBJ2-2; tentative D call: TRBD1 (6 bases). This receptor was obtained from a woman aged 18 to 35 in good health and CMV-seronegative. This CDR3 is CASNRNPHRDANPGAKSTGELFF. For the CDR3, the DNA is TGTGCCAGCAACCGCAACCCACACAGGGACGCGAATCCTGGTGCAAAGAGCACCGGGGAGCTGTTTTTT.